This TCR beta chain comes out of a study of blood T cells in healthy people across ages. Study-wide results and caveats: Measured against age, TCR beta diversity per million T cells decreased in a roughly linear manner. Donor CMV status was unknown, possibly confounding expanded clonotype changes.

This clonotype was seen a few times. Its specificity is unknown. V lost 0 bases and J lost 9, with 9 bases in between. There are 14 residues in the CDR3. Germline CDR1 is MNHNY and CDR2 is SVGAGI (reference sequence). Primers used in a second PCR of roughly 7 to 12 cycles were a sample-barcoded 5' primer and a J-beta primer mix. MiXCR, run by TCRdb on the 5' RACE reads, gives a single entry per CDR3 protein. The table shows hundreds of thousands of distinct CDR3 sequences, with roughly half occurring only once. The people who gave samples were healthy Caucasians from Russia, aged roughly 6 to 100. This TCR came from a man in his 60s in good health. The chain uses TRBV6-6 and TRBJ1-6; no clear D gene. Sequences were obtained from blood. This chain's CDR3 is CASSYSGPGSPLHF. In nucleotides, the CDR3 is TGTGCCAGCAGTTACTCAGGTCCGGGTTCACCCCTCCACTTT.